These 10 T cell receptor beta chains were sequenced from one sample in a study of shared clonotypes between healthy human individuals. The protocol was immunoSEQ multiplex PCR, while the TCRdb copy is restricted to in-frame clones and leaves out a portion. The sample holds approximately 320,000 clones, about 74% seen once. The sequencing sample was made of memory CD4+ T cells sorted from blood. The subset here: CD45RA-negative fraction. The receptors were sampled from a man in his thirties or forties in good health.

The rearrangement uses TRBV6-1 and TRBJ2-3; D is unclear. This CDR3 spans 13 amino acids. V gave up 7 bases and J gave up 3 bases, with 11 bases separating them. CDR1 is MNHNS and CDR2 is SASEGT in the germline V gene. The CDR3 region has the DNA TGTGCCAGCAAACCAAGTCCTACAGATACGCAGTATTTT. As protein: CASKPSPTDTQYF.

The chain carries TRBV6-1 and TRBJ2-7, with TRBD2 matching over 8 bases. The CDR3 is 12 amino acids. V was clipped by 2 bases and J by 7 bases; unmatched bases: 1. Germline values: CDR1 MNHNS, CDR2 SASEGT. The CDR3 DNA is TGTGCCAGCAGTGAACGGGGGGGAGAGCAGTACTTC. It yields the protein CASSERGGEQYF.

This clone was observed once. The rearrangement links TRBV5-1 to TRBJ2-2; 7 bases are shared with TRBD1. Germline V gene lookup returns CDR1 SGHRS and CDR2 YFSETQ. The CDR3 is 12 residues long. With 5 bases clipped from V and 10 bases from J, the junction kept 5 bases outside the gene matches. This CDR3 is CASSYDRVELFF. In nucleotides, the CDR3 is TGCGCCAGCAGTTACGACAGGGTGGAGCTGTTTTTT.

The V and J genes are TRBV7-9 and TRBJ2-4; D perhaps matches TRBD1 (5 bases). The CDR3 extends over 17 amino acids. Germline assignment: CDR1 SEHNR and CDR2 FQNEAQ (reference sequence). V lost 4 bases to trimming and J lost 7 bases, with 23 bases between them. CDR3 in amino acids: CASSSYLDIPPNNIQYF. Here the CDR3 DNA reads TGTGCCAGCAGCTCGTATCTGGACATCCCACCAAATAACATTCAGTACTTC.

This clone appeared a single time. The genes are TRBV5-3 and TRBJ1-5, with TRBD1 matching 7 bases. TRBV5-3 is classed as an ORF, of uncertain function. This CDR3 comprises 17 residues. V trimming: 1 base; J trimming: 0 bases; junction bases outside the gene matches: 7. CDR3 region: CARSLRTGRYSNQPQHF. The CDR3, as DNA: TGTGCCAGAAGCTTGCGGACAGGCCGATATAGCAATCAGCCCCAGCATTTT.

The V call is TRBV18, the J call TRBJ1-1, with D possibly TRBD1 on 6 matching bases. The germline V gene has CDR1 KGHSH and CDR2 LQKENI. The CDR3 length is 16 residues. V lost 3 bases and J 7 bases, leaving 21 bases between the germline ends. The CDR3 spells CASSPGGQGLNGEAFF. The CDR3 DNA sequence: TGTGCCAGCTCACCCGGGGGGCAGGGGTTGAATGGTGAAGCTTTCTTT.

This chain uses TRBV4-1 with TRBJ2-6; tentatively, D is TRBD2 (7 bases). The CDR3 contains 19 residues. Trimming removed 4 bases at V and 0 bases at J, with 19 bases between. CDR1 is MGHRA, CDR2 YSYEKL, per germline. CDR3 DNA sequence: TGCGCCAGCAGCCGATACAGGGAGGGCCAGGCCTCTGGGGCCAACGTCCTGACTTTC. It yields the protein CASSRYREGQASGANVLTF.

The table lists this clone with a count of one. V usage is TRBV30 and J usage is TRBJ2-5; 10 bases are a match to TRBD1. CDR3 size: 15 residues. CDR1 and CDR2 (germline): GTSNPN, SVGIG (reference sequence). Unmatched junction bases numbered 12, after V lost 6 bases and J lost 5 bases. CDR3 loop: CACTTGGLSRETQYF. The CDR3 bases are TGTGCCTGCACGACAGGGGGCCTTTCCCGCGAGACCCAGTACTTC.

This chain uses TRBV9 with TRBJ1-4; D is unclear. CDR3 size: 14 residues. The germline CDR1 and CDR2 sequences are SGDLS and YYNGEE. V dropped 4 bases and J dropped 2 bases, with 9 bases sitting between them. The DNA of the CDR3 is TGTGCCAGCAGCCTAAGTTGGACTAATGAAAAACTGTTTTTT. It specifies CASSLSWTNEKLFF.

The V call is TRBV19, the J call TRBJ1-2, with 7 bases that match TRBD1. Germline V gene data show CDR1 as LNHDA and CDR2 as SQIVND (reference sequence). Trimming took 3 bases from V and 5 from J; bases not matched to a gene: 9. The CDR3 consists of 15 residues. The CDR3 region is CASSISPRGGYGYTF. The CDR3 nucleotides are TGTGCCAGTAGTATCTCCCCCAGGGGGGGATATGGCTACACCTTC.